This T cell receptor (beta chain) was sequenced in a study of CD8 T cells in Susac syndrome. Study-level findings and limits: An acknowledgment was made by the study that its TCR sequencing and HLA analysis involved relatively few individuals.

RNA totalling 0.5 to 1 ug underwent reverse transcription with random hexamers. A single record per CDR3 protein comes from TCRdb applying MiXCR to the immunoSEQ multiplex PCR reads. The table includes some 400,000 distinct CDR3 sequences, around 85% detected once. On this clonotype itself: Its antigen is undetermined.

The origin of this receptor is a human donor with multiple sclerosis. Sequenced material: CD8+ T cells from PBMCs.

The CDR3 region is CASSQRQTSADEQYF. The CDR3 bases are TGCGCCAGCAGCCAACGACAGACTAGCGCCGACGAGCAGTACTTC. The gene calls are TRBV4-1 and TRBJ2-7, with 8 positions matching TRBD2. Unmatched junction bases numbered 8, after V lost 2 bases and J lost 5 bases. The length of the CDR3 is 15 residues. CDR1 is MGHRA, CDR2 YSYEKL, per germline.